The source of this T cell receptor (beta chain) is a study of blood T cell repertoires in COVID-19. For the study at large: Whether acute or convalescent, the COVID-19 samples came from the United States, Italy and Spain. The cDNA or gDNA used as material had been derived from T cells, B-cell-depleted T cells, or PBMCs.

CDR3 length: 14 amino acids. V trimming: 4 bases; J trimming: 4 bases; junction bases outside the gene matches: 2. The germline gives CDR1 SEHNR, CDR2 FQNEAQ (reference sequence). Authors' methods: Reference gene primer amplification gave nucleated cell count estimates. Assay: immunoSEQ multiplex PCR; the TCRdb copy retains only in-frame clones and omits some. V and J calls and clone size are as listed in that table; D and trimming were resolved from the DNA. The sample lists some 54,000 clones; 85% to 90% were seen once. The material sequenced was peripheral blood. The receptor was derived from a man older than 75 with active or convalescent COVID-19. The V call is TRBV7-9, the J call TRBJ2-2; 8 bases agree with TRBD1. Written as DNA, the CDR3 is TGTGCCAGCAGCTGGGACAGGAGCACCGGGGAGCTGTTTTTT. It yields the protein CASSWDRSTGELFF.